This T cell receptor beta chain comes out of a study of control samples from healthy donors and cancer patients. Only in-frame clones appear in the TCRdb table, and some are missing; sequencing was by immunoSEQ multiplex PCR. The sample comprises roughly 90,000 clones, roughly 82% of which are singletons, and around a tenth rests with the top ten. CDR1 and CDR2 (germline): GTSNPN, SVGIG (reference sequence). With V trimmed by 5 bases and J by 0 bases, 19 bases remained unmatched. This CDR3 is built from 19 residues. V is TRBV30 and J is TRBJ2-3, with 8 bases fitting TRBD2. The origin of this receptor is a woman aged 55-69 years in good health. The sequenced sample was blood. The CDR3 spells CAWSQSLSGGATSTDTQYF. The CDR3, as DNA: TGTGCCTGGTCACAATCTCTGTCGGGGGGGGCCACTAGCACAGATACGCAGTATTTT.